This T cell receptor (beta chain) was identified in a study of sequential checkpoint blockade in melanoma. Study-level background: Both treatment sequences were followed by maintenance nivolumab.

This sample's treatment: randomized to nivolumab then ipilimumab (arm A) or the reverse (arm B). Sequenced by immunoSEQ multiplex PCR; TCRdb stores in-frame clones only, minus some. Altogether about 16,000 clones are present, around 92% being singletons, with the ten largest covering roughly a quarter. There are 14 residues in the CDR3. Deletions cut 5 bases from V and 0 bases from J, with 11 bases between. From germline, CDR1 is LNHDA and CDR2 SQIVND (reference sequence). V is TRBV19 and J is TRBJ2-7, with D unresolved. This receptor was taken from a human donor with melanoma. The material was CD8+ T cells sorted from blood (inferred from file names), obtained from a patient given nivolumab and ipilimumab in sequence. The CDR3 DNA is TGTGCCAGTAGTTTTCGCGGATACTCCTACGAGCAGTACTTC. Translation gives CASSFRGYSYEQYF.